The 18 T cell receptor beta chains in this list originate from one sample, sequenced in a study of T cell responses to AZD1222 COVID-19 vaccine. The repertoire was sequenced with immunoSEQ multiplex PCR; TCRdb's copy has only in-frame clones and lacks some. The sample shows 95,000 to 150,000 clones, about 87% of them seen only once. Sequencing used peripheral blood, obtained on day 0 of AZD1222 vaccination. The receptors were gathered from an adult in good health.

The chain couples TRBV5-1 to TRBJ2-2; D possibly corresponds to TRBD1 (6 bases). This CDR3 contains 12 residues. Germline lookup yields CDR1 SGHRS and CDR2 YFSETQ. Trimming took 6 bases from V and 7 from J, leaving 10 bases between them. The CDR3 spells CASNEDSGELFF. The CDR3 bases are TGCGCCAGCAACGAGGACAGCGGGGAGCTGTTTTTT.

The J gene is TRBJ1-5, the V gene TRBV19; 7 bases align to TRBD1. Germline V gene lookup returns CDR1 LNHDA and CDR2 SQIVND (reference sequence). The junction had 3 bases not matched to a gene; V was cut back by 4 bases and J by 0 bases. The length of the CDR3 is 15 residues. CDR3 residues: CASSTGDSSNQPQHF. In DNA form, the CDR3 reads TGTGCCAGTAGTACCGGGGACAGTAGCAATCAGCCCCAGCATTTT.

CDR3: CASGPRSTYNEQFF. CDR3 nucleotides: TGTGCCAGCGGGCCTAGAAGCACCTACAATGAGCAGTTCTTC. The J gene is TRBJ2-1, the V gene TRBV6-5; D is ambiguous. CDR1 and CDR2 from the germline V gene are MNHEY and SVGAGI. This CDR3 is built from 14 residues. The V and J ends lost 8 bases and 2 bases respectively, with 13 bases between them.

The table lists this clone with a count of one. This specimen includes other DNA sequences encoding the same CDR3. The J gene is TRBJ1-5, the V gene TRBV2, with unresolved D. Germline assignment: CDR1 SNHLY and CDR2 FYNNEI. The CDR3 runs to 12 residues. V was clipped by 3 bases and J by 1 base, with 1 base between them. CDR3 sequence: CASSDSNQPQHF. The CDR3 coding sequence is TGTGCCAGCAGTGACAGCAATCAGCCCCAGCATTTT.

This clone appeared a single time. The chain has TRBV9 and TRBJ2-3; D not resolved. Germline V lookup: CDR1 SGDLS, CDR2 YYNGEE. Trimming removed 4 bases at V and 2 bases at J, with 14 bases between. The CDR3 spans 15 residues. The CDR3 sequence is CASSRRDTYTDTQYF. The CDR3 DNA reads TGTGCCAGCAGCCGCAGAGACACCTACACAGATACGCAGTATTTT.

This chain connects TRBV7-9 to TRBJ1-1; 7 bases map to TRBD1. The J segment lost 3 bases and the V segment lost 4 bases, leaving 5 bases of the junction unmatched. Germline V gene sequence: CDR1 SEHNR, CDR2 FQNEAQ (reference sequence). This CDR3 has 14 amino acids. In DNA form, the CDR3 reads TGTGCCAGCAGCTACCCAGGGGGGTACACTGAAGCTTTCTTT. Amino acid sequence: CASSYPGGYTEAFF.

This chain connects TRBV21-1 to TRBJ2-2; the DNA was not used to check the table's D call, TRBD1. TRBV21-1 is recorded as a pseudogene. The length of the CDR3 is 18 residues. The CDR3 region has the DNA TGTGCCAGCAGCGACTTATTTCAACGGCAGGGGGACACCGGGGAGCTGTTTTTT. It specifies CASSDLFQRQGDTGELFF.

This chain connects TRBV5-8 to TRBJ1-5; D is uncertain. This CDR3 spans 16 amino acids. Germline V gives CDR1 SGHTS, CDR2 YDEGEE. Trimming left V 5 bases short and J 7 bases short, with 22 bases between. CDR3 in amino acids: CASRLRVALPGQPQHF. CDR3 nucleotides: TGTGCCAGCAGGCTAAGAGTGGCCTTACCCGGGCAGCCCCAGCATTTT.

This clone was counted many times. The chain uses TRBV25-1 and TRBJ2-2, with TRBD2 as a possible D gene (6 bases). Germline loops: CDR1 MGHDK, CDR2 SYGVNS. The CDR3 covers 12 residues. Trimming shortened V by 7 bases and J by 4 bases, and 7 bases separated the two germline ends. The CDR3 DNA reads as TGTGCCAGCATGGGGGGCACCGGGGAGCTGTTTTTT. Translated, it gives CASMGGTGELFF.

This sequence joins TRBV5-5 and TRBJ1-5; D is unclear. V gave up 2 bases and J gave up 1 base, with 4 bases separating them. This CDR3 contains 13 residues. The V gene's germline CDR1 is SGHKS and CDR2 YYEKEE (reference sequence). The CDR3 sequence is CASSFYSNQPQHF. The CDR3 nucleotides are TGTGCCAGCAGCTTTTACAGCAATCAGCCCCAGCATTTT. Supplemented by reference TRBV5-5 and TRBJ1-5, the full variable domain reads DAGVTQSPTHLIKTRGQQVTLRCSPISGHKSVSWYQQVLGQGPQFIFQYYEKEERGRGNFPDRFSARQFPNYSSELNVNALLLGDSALYLCASSFYSNQPQHFGDGTRLSIL.

V gene TRBV19 combines with J gene TRBJ1-2, with D unclear. This CDR3 region has 17 residues. The V and J ends lost 5 bases and 4 bases respectively, with 23 bases between them. CDR1 and CDR2 from the germline V gene are LNHDA and SQIVND (reference sequence). DNA of the CDR3: TGTGCCAGTAGTCCCAAGGTGCAGTTCAAAGGGCCCTATGGCTACACCTTC. The encoded protein is CASSPKVQFKGPYGYTF.

V usage is TRBV27 and J usage is TRBJ1-5, with 8 bases matching TRBD1. CDR1 and CDR2 from the germline V gene are MNHEY and SMNVEV (reference sequence). CDR3 length equals 14 residues. V was clipped by 5 bases and J by 9 bases; unmatched bases: 9. The CDR3 DNA reads as TGTGCCAGCAGTCCTGGACAGGGACGGCCGCCCCAGCATTTT. It encodes CASSPGQGRPPQHF.

The genes are TRBV19 and TRBJ2-7, with D possibly being TRBD1 (5 bases). V lost 4 bases, J lost 3 bases, and 16 bases lay in between. The CDR3 is 15 residues long. Germline values: CDR1 LNHDA, CDR2 SQIVND (reference sequence). CDR3 residues: CASSTRTPLNYEQYF. As DNA, the CDR3 is TGTGCCAGTAGTACCAGGACACCTCTGAACTACGAGCAGTACTTC. Together with reference TRBV19 and TRBJ2-7, the CDR3 gives the full variable domain: DGGITQSPKYLFRKEGQNVTLSCEQNLNHDAMYWYRQDPGQGLRLIYYSQIVNDFQKGDIAEGYSVSREKKESFPLTVTSAQKNPTAFYLCASSTRTPLNYEQYFGPGTRLTVT.

This chain connects TRBV10-3 to TRBJ2-3; D unresolved. Trimming stripped 2 bases from V and 1 base from J, with 4 bases between. CDR3 length equals 13 residues. The germline CDR1 and CDR2 sequences are ENHRY and SYGVKD. The CDR3 coding sequence is TGTGCCATCAGTGAGAAAGGCACAGATACGCAGTATTTT. Translating gives CAISEKGTDTQYF.

This clone has just one count. V usage is TRBV7-9 and J usage is TRBJ2-7; 8 positions agree with TRBD1. CDR3 length: 14 amino acids. V dropped 4 bases and J dropped 3; count of bases not matched to a gene: 5. Germline V CDR1 and CDR2: SEHNR, FQNEAQ (reference sequence). In DNA form, the CDR3 reads TGTGCCAGCAGCTCCCGGACAGGGAGCTACGAGCAGTACTTC. Amino acid sequence: CASSSRTGSYEQYF.

V usage is TRBV20-1 and J usage is TRBJ1-4, with 7 bases identical to TRBD1. J gave up 13 bases and V 6 bases, and 8 bases lay outside the gene matches. CDR1 DFQATT and CDR2 SNEGSKA come from the germline V gene (reference sequence). CDR3 length: 11 residues. For the CDR3, the DNA is TGCAGTGCCAGCCCCCCAGGGGGACTGTTTTTT. It specifies CSASPPGGLFF.

The gene calls are TRBV28 and TRBJ1-3, with D possibly TRBD1 on 5 matching bases. The CDR3 is made up of 16 amino acids. Germline loops: CDR1 MDHEN, CDR2 SYDVKM. The V and J ends lost 5 bases and 4 bases respectively, with 18 bases between them. CDR3 bases: TGTGCCAGCAGTGGGGCTTCGGACACGGCGGGAAACACCATATATTTT. Translated: CASSGASDTAGNTIYF.

The rearrangement uses TRBV24-1 and TRBJ2-1; 13 bases align to TRBD2. Germline CDR1 is KGHDR and CDR2 is SFDVKD. This CDR3 region has 20 residues. The ends lost 3 bases at V and 6 bases at J; junction bases unmatched: 16. CDR3 amino acids: CATSDPFSTGLAGDSNEQFF. For the CDR3, the DNA is TGTGCCACCAGTGATCCCTTTTCAACCGGACTAGCGGGAGACAGCAATGAGCAGTTCTTC.